This TCR beta chain appears in the sequencing data of a study of Graves' ophthalmopathy and Graves' hyperthyroidism. Amplified material comprised TCR beta CDR3 regions derived from RNA transcripts. The authors performed first-round RT-PCR with HTBI primers and then a second-round multiplex PCR. One entry per CDR3 protein results from TCRdb running MiXCR on the multiplex PCR reads. The data show around 40,000 distinct CDR3 sequences, with about 51% seen just once and roughly a sixth held by the top ten. Germline loops: CDR1 MNHNS, CDR2 SASEGT. CDR3 size: 15 residues. Trimming removed 1 base from V and 6 bases from J; junction bases left unmatched: 2.

The chain combines TRBV6-1 with TRBJ2-1; 11 nucleotides match TRBD2. The clonotype was recovered from an adult man with Graves' ophthalmopathy. The source material was peripheral blood. CDR3: CASSEVAGGFNEQFF. The CDR3 coding sequence is TGTGCCAGCAGTGAAGTAGCGGGGGGGTTCAATGAGCAGTTCTTC.